The 2 T cell receptor beta chains presented below share a single source sample, sequenced in a study of identical twins' blood T cells. Using its own MiXCR run on the 5' RACE reads, TCRdb lists one record per CDR3 protein. The table has 350,000 to 400,000 distinct CDR3 sequences, about 28% seen once; the top ten hold roughly 6.1%. The sequenced sample consisted of PBMCs. The receptor set was obtained from a woman aged 18-55 years in good health.

V usage is TRBV20-1 and J usage is TRBJ2-1; 10 positions agree with TRBD1. Germline V gene lookup returns CDR1 DFQATT and CDR2 SNEGSKA (reference sequence). With 2 bases clipped from V and 8 bases from J, the junction kept 3 bases outside the gene matches. This CDR3 is 13 amino acids long. The CDR3 sequence: CSARRQGADEQFF. For the CDR3, the DNA is TGCAGTGCTAGACGACAGGGGGCCGATGAGCAGTTCTTC.

V usage is TRBV5-1 and J usage is TRBJ1-4, with a weak D call TRBD1 (6 bases). Looked up from germline, CDR1 is SGHRS and CDR2 is YFSETQ. The V gene lost 4 bases and the J gene lost 0 bases, with 10 bases spanning the gap. The CDR3 runs to 15 residues. CDR3 sequence (DNA): TGCGCCAGCAGCCTCGGGGGCTCAACTAATGAAAAACTGTTTTTT. Translated: CASSLGGSTNEKLFF.